This TCR beta chain stems from a study of blood T cell repertoires in COVID-19. V gave up 8 bases and J gave up 4 bases, with 15 bases separating them. The V gene's germline CDR1 is SGHKS and CDR2 YYEKEE (reference sequence). CDR3 size: 13 residues. Sequencing used immunoSEQ multiplex PCR; TCRdb keeps in-frame clones, though not all of them. Altogether roughly 130,000 clones are present, roughly 80% being singletons, with the ten largest covering 4.5% to 5%. The sequenced sample consisted of peripheral blood. This receptor was obtained from a woman in her 70s with COVID-19, enrolled during active disease. The J gene is TRBJ1-1, the V gene TRBV5-5; D remains unclear. CDR3 sequence reads: CASATWSSTEAFF. The CDR3 nucleotides read TGTGCCAGTGCGACATGGTCCAGCACTGAAGCTTTCTTT.